Below are 15 T cell receptor beta chains sequenced from a single sample in a study of cytomegalovirus exposure and HLA in healthy donors (dated by TCRdb to 2016 to 2017). Receptor libraries were prepared by the immunoSEQ multiplex PCR assay. A mixture of 60 forward primers for TCR Vbeta segments and 13 reverse primers for TCR Jbeta segments was used in the multiplex PCR. The immuneACCESS repertoire file appears here via TCRdb, limited to in-frame rearrangements. These files lack a portion of the clones; in checked studies, under half of the deficit traces to unresolved V genes, and the cause of the others is not known. The sample includes fewer than 150,000 clones, with 73% observed a single time. The top ten clones comprise under 15% of the sample. The sequencing sample was made of PBMCs. Receptors originate from a human donor in good health.

This chain uses TRBV18 with TRBJ2-7, with D perhaps TRBD1 (5 bases). The CDR3 has 13 residues. The V gene's germline CDR1 is KGHSH and CDR2 LQKENI. The ends were cut back, 3 bases at V and 4 bases at J, with 10 bases in the middle. The CDR3: CASSPPQGYEQYF. CDR3 coding DNA: TGTGCCAGCTCACCGCCGCAGGGATACGAGCAGTACTTC.

This clone appeared a few times. The chain combines TRBV5-1 with TRBJ2-1, with TRBD1 matching 7 bases. Germline V gene lookup returns CDR1 SGHRS and CDR2 YFSETQ. J lost 12 bases, V lost 0 bases, and 12 bases had no gene match. The CDR3 covers 15 residues. The CDR3 DNA sequence: TGCGCCAGCAGCTTGGGGGGACAGCTAAATGGTGGGCAGTTCTTC. It is translated as CASSLGGQLNGGQFF. Supplemented by reference TRBV5-1 and TRBJ2-1, the full variable domain reads KAGVTQTPRYLIKTRGQQVTLSCSPISGHRSVSWYQQTPGQGLQFLFEYFSETQRNKGNFPGRFSGRQFSNSRSEMNVSTLELGDSALYLCASSLGGQLNGGQFFGPGTRLTVL.

The chain links TRBV2 to TRBJ1-4, with TRBD1 identical over 8 bases. CDR3 length equals 15 residues. Germline trimming cut 6 bases from V and 1 base from J; bases unmatched to any gene: 4. CDR1 is SNHLY and CDR2 is FYNNEI in the germline V gene. This chain's CDR3 is CASRDRVRTNEKLFF. For the CDR3, the DNA is TGTGCCAGCAGGGACAGGGTTCGAACTAATGAAAAACTGTTTTTT.

J is TRBJ2-7 and V is TRBV7-3; possibly TRBD1 for D (6 bases). V was cut by 1 base and J by 9 bases, with 13 bases left in between. CDR1 and CDR2 from the germline V gene are SGHTA and FQGTGA. The CDR3 is 13 residues long. The CDR3 nucleotides read TGTGCCAGCAGCTTAAGACCAGGGGAAGGGCAGTACTTC. Protein product: CASSLRPGEGQYF.

The rearrangement links TRBV7-3 to TRBJ2-3; 8 nucleotides match TRBD2. Germline loops: CDR1 SGHTA, CDR2 FQGTGA. This CDR3 has 15 residues. V trimming: 6 bases; J trimming: 0 bases; junction bases outside the gene matches: 5. This CDR3 is CASSSGETSTDTQYF. The CDR3 region has the DNA TGTGCCAGCAGTAGCGGGGAGACTAGCACAGATACGCAGTATTTT.

This rearrangement joins TRBV18 to TRBJ1-4; D is possibly TRBD1 (5 bases). Germline V gives CDR1 KGHSH, CDR2 LQKENI. The CDR3 runs 13 residues. The germline V and J ends were trimmed by 4 bases and 5 bases, with 8 bases remaining between them. The CDR3 DNA reads as TGTGCCAGCTCACTCGGGGGGAATGAAAAACTGTTTTTT. It codes for CASSLGGNEKLFF.

The table lists this clone with a count of one. The chain is built from TRBV30 and TRBJ1-5; 8 bases map to TRBD1. The length of the CDR3 is 14 residues. V trimming: 1 base; J trimming: 5 bases; junction bases outside the gene matches: 4. Germline V gene lookup returns CDR1 GTSNPN and CDR2 SVGIG (reference sequence). CDR3 sequence reads: CAWSGTGPHQPQHF. Here the CDR3 DNA reads TGTGCCTGGAGTGGGACAGGGCCCCATCAGCCCCAGCATTTT.

V gene TRBV11-1 combines with J gene TRBJ1-2, with TRBD1 matching over 10 bases. With V trimmed by 0 bases and J by 12 bases, 7 bases remained unmatched. The CDR3 extends over 14 amino acids. Germline V CDR1 and CDR2: SGHAT, FQDESV (reference sequence). The CDR3 here is CASSLAGQGPLHTF. CDR3 bases: TGTGCCAGCAGCTTAGCGGGACAGGGGCCGCTCCACACCTTC.

This sequence joins TRBV4-2 and TRBJ2-7, with 11 bases aligning to TRBD2. Germline V gene data show CDR1 as LGHNA and CDR2 as YNFKEQ. V lost 2 bases, J lost 3 bases, and 3 bases stayed unmatched. The CDR3 has 15 residues. This chain's CDR3 is CASSQSTSGVYEQYF. The CDR3 DNA is TGTGCCAGCAGCCAATCGACTAGCGGGGTCTACGAGCAGTACTTC.

The chain couples TRBV28 to TRBJ2-3; weak D call: TRBD1 (5 bases). The germline V gene encodes CDR1 MDHEN and CDR2 SYDVKM. CDR3 length equals 15 residues. Deletions cut 2 bases from V and 6 bases from J, with 15 bases between. As DNA, the CDR3 is TGTGCCAGCAGTTTAGGGGCCAGGGCGTCGGATACGCAGTATTTT. Its protein is CASSLGARASDTQYF.

The chain is built from TRBV28 and TRBJ1-1; D is unresolved. CDR3 size: 12 residues. The germline V gene encodes CDR1 MDHEN and CDR2 SYDVKM. The V end was cut by 10 bases, the J end by 1 base, with 10 bases between. This CDR3 is CATFSGNTEAFF. CDR3 sequence (DNA): TGTGCCACCTTCTCGGGGAACACTGAAGCTTTCTTT.

The rearrangement uses TRBV5-1 and TRBJ2-2; TRBD2 aligns across 7 bases. The V segment lost 4 bases and the J segment 7 bases; nucleotides outside the gene matches: 10. This CDR3 comprises 15 residues. The germline CDR1 and CDR2 sequences are SGHRS and YFSETQ. CDR3 region: CASSQSGIGSGELFF. For the CDR3, the DNA is TGCGCCAGCAGCCAAAGCGGGATAGGGAGCGGGGAGCTGTTTTTT.

This clone showed up just a few times. The chain uses TRBV28 and TRBJ2-5, with D maybe TRBD1 (8 bases). The J call may be incorrect, as the DNA end agrees better with TRBJ2-7. The CDR3 has 14 amino acids. Germline CDR1 is MDHEN and CDR2 is SYDVKM. CDR3 region: CASGNTGGGYEQYF. The DNA for the CDR3 is TGTGCCAGCGGAAATACAGGGGGGGGCTACGAGCAGTACTTC.

In regard to this clone: At one end, the junction sequence differs from germline, possibly due to a read error. J is TRBJ2-7 and V is TRBV7-9; TRBD2 is a possible D gene (5 bases). Germline V gene lookup returns CDR1 SEHNR and CDR2 FQNEAQ (reference sequence). This CDR3 comprises 13 residues. The CDR3 DNA is TGTTCCAGCAGCTCGACCCTAGGGAGCGAGCAGTACTTC. Protein product: CSSSSTLGSEQYF.

V and J are TRBV7-9 and TRBJ2-6, with 9 nucleotides matching TRBD1. The germline CDR1 and CDR2 sequences are SEHNR and FQNEAQ (reference sequence). The ends lost 5 bases at V and 0 bases at J; junction bases unmatched: 5. The CDR3 loop spans 17 amino acids. This CDR3 reads CASSSRDRVSGANVLTF. In DNA, the CDR3 is TGTGCCAGCAGCAGCCGGGACAGGGTCTCTGGGGCCAACGTCCTGACTTTC.